One and the same sample provided the 14 T cell receptor beta chains below, sequenced in a study of blood T cell repertoires in COVID-19. Assay: immunoSEQ multiplex PCR; the TCRdb copy retains only in-frame clones and omits some. Among roughly 240,000 clones listed, roughly 85% were seen once. The sample was peripheral blood. The receptor set was obtained from a man aged 45-65 years with COVID-19, enrolled during active disease.

The V gene is TRBV19, the J gene TRBJ2-3, with D perhaps TRBD2 (6 bases). CDR1 and CDR2 from the germline V gene are LNHDA and SQIVND (reference sequence). Trimming removed 8 bases from V and 0 bases from J, with 12 bases in between. This CDR3 comprises 14 residues. The CDR3 coding sequence is TGTGCCAGTGGCAGTGGGACTAGCACAGATACGCAGTATTTT. It specifies CASGSGTSTDTQYF.

The chain employs TRBV5-4 and TRBJ2-2; 13 bases are a match to TRBD2. The germline V gene has CDR1 SGHNT and CDR2 YYREEE (reference sequence). The CDR3 contains 18 residues. V shed 7 bases and J 5 bases; nucleotides not matched to a gene: 14. Written as DNA, the CDR3 is TGTGCCAGCGCAACGAGGACTAGCGGGGGCCGGGGGACCGGGGAGCTGTTTTTT. This translates into CASATRTSGGRGTGELFF. The full variable domain, its missing parts supplied by reference TRBV5-4 and TRBJ2-2, is ETGVTQSPTHLIKTRGQQVTLRCSSQSGHNTVSWYQQALGQGPQFIFQYYREEENGRGNFPPRFSGLQFPNYSSELNVNALELDDSALYLCASATRTSGGRGTGELFFGEGSRLTVL.

In this sample, this clone turned up a few times. The CDR3 protein is CASSLQLAGQETQYF. The CDR3 bases are TGCGCCAGCAGCTTGCAACTAGCGGGGCAAGAGACCCAGTACTTC. The chain has TRBV5-1 and TRBJ2-5, with 10 bases aligning to TRBD2. The CDR3 is 15 residues long. Germline values: CDR1 SGHRS, CDR2 YFSETQ. V dropped 1 base and J dropped 2; count of bases not matched to a gene: 2.

V usage is TRBV6-6 and J usage is TRBJ2-7; TRBD1 aligns across 7 bases. Germline assignment: CDR1 MNHNY and CDR2 SVGAGI (reference sequence). The CDR3 runs to 15 residues. With V trimmed by 7 bases and J by 1 base, 10 bases remained unmatched. The CDR3 nucleotides read TGTGCCAGCATCACGGAACAGGGGTTATCCTACGAGCAGTACTTC. It encodes CASITEQGLSYEQYF.

This chain links TRBV19 with TRBJ2-7; D might be TRBD2 (5 bases). The germline gives CDR1 LNHDA, CDR2 SQIVND (reference sequence). The V end lost 5 bases, the J end lost 3 bases, and 17 bases lay between the germline ends. CDR3 length equals 15 residues. The CDR3 bases are TGTGCCAGTAGTCCCGAGAGAGGGCTATACTACGAGCAGTACTTC. Translated, it gives CASSPERGLYYEQYF.

The chain joins TRBV25-1 to TRBJ1-2; D uncertain. Trimming left V 3 bases short and J 6 bases short, with 8 bases between. This CDR3 region has 12 residues. Germline lookup yields CDR1 MGHDK and CDR2 SYGVNS. CDR3 region: CASSDPGDGYTF. As DNA, the CDR3 is TGTGCCAGCAGTGACCCCGGGGATGGCTACACCTTC.

This chain links TRBV11-2 with TRBJ1-5; tentative D call: TRBD1 (5 bases). The CDR3 has 15 amino acids. The V and J ends lost 0 bases and 4 bases respectively, with 10 bases between them. Germline CDR1 and CDR2: SGHAT and FQNNGV. CDR3 bases: TGTGCCAGCAGCTTAGATTGGGGCAGTAATCAGCCCCAGCATTTT. Translation gives CASSLDWGSNQPQHF.

This rearrangement joins TRBV7-8 to TRBJ1-2, with D maybe TRBD1 (5 bases). The V gene lost 4 bases and the J gene lost 4 bases, with 16 bases spanning the gap. Germline CDR1 SGHVS, CDR2 FQNEAQ. The CDR3 spans 15 residues. CDR3 loop: CASSSPGGYSYGYTF. CDR3 bases: TGTGCCAGCAGCTCCCCCGGGGGGTACAGCTATGGCTACACCTTC.

V is TRBV7-9 and J is TRBJ2-3; 7 bases agree with TRBD1. CDR3 length equals 14 residues. V lost 4 bases and J lost 1; bases outside the gene matches: 2. CDR1 is SEHNR and CDR2 is FQNEAQ in the germline V gene (reference sequence). In DNA, the CDR3 is TGTGCCAGCAGCTACGGACAGGGCACAGATACGCAGTATTTT. Translated: CASSYGQGTDTQYF.

The rearrangement joins TRBV30 to TRBJ2-5, with a tentative D call TRBD2 (6 bases). The germline CDR1 and CDR2 sequences are GTSNPN and SVGIG (reference sequence). The V end was cut by 3 bases, the J end by 0 bases, with 8 bases between. The CDR3 has 13 amino acids. This CDR3 is CAWSSGDQETQYF. The CDR3, as DNA: TGTGCCTGGAGCTCGGGAGACCAAGAGACCCAGTACTTC.

The J gene is TRBJ2-7, the V gene TRBV6-5; TRBD1 agrees at 10 bases. V trimming: 5 bases; J trimming: 3 bases; junction bases outside the gene matches: 4. The CDR3 is 14 amino acids. Germline V gene lookup returns CDR1 MNHEY and CDR2 SVGAGI. CDR3: CASSTGDRGYEQYF. The DNA of the CDR3 is TGTGCCAGCAGTACCGGGGACAGGGGCTACGAGCAGTACTTC.

This clone was seen once. V is TRBV5-1 and J is TRBJ2-3; D remains ambiguous. This CDR3 is 14 amino acids long. Trimming removed 5 bases at V and 1 base at J, with 11 bases between. Germline V gives CDR1 SGHRS, CDR2 YFSETQ. DNA of the CDR3: TGCGCCAGCAGGGCCTTCGCGGGCACAGATACGCAGTATTTT. Translating it yields CASRAFAGTDTQYF.

This chain joins TRBV10-3 and TRBJ2-4; 13 bases line up with TRBD2. CDR1 ENHRY and CDR2 SYGVKD come from the germline V gene. The length of the CDR3 is 14 residues. With 4 bases clipped from V and 8 bases from J, the junction kept 2 bases outside the gene matches. This CDR3 reads CAISGTSGGDIQYF. Written as DNA, the CDR3 is TGTGCCATCAGTGGGACTAGCGGGGGTGACATTCAGTACTTC.

This clone was seen only once. V and J are TRBV5-1 and TRBJ2-7; 8 bases map to TRBD1. Germline V CDR1 and CDR2: SGHRS, YFSETQ. The CDR3 runs 15 residues. The J segment lost 4 bases and the V segment lost 4 bases, leaving 10 bases of the junction unmatched. The DNA of the CDR3 is TGCGCCAGCAGCATTGGGACAGGAGAGTGGTACGAGCAGTACTTC. Its protein is CASSIGTGEWYEQYF. The whole variable domain, remainder taken from reference TRBV5-1 and TRBJ2-7, is KAGVTQTPRYLIKTRGQQVTLSCSPISGHRSVSWYQQTPGQGLQFLFEYFSETQRNKGNFPGRFSGRQFSNSRSEMNVSTLELGDSALYLCASSIGTGEWYEQYFGPGTRLTVT.